A single sample is the source of the 22 T cell receptor beta chains below, sequenced in a study of blood T cells in healthy people across ages. Primed by a sample-barcoded 5' primer and a J-beta primer mix, a second PCR proceeded for about 6 to 12 cycles. MiXCR, run by TCRdb on the 5' RACE reads, gives a single entry per CDR3 protein. The profile covers roughly 900,000 distinct CDR3 sequences, with around 26% appearing a single time and around 15% taken by the ten largest. Sequencing was done on a sample of blood. The source is an elderly woman in good health.

The chain is built from TRBV6-5 and TRBJ2-5, with 9 positions matching TRBD1. CDR3 size: 14 residues. The germline gives CDR1 MNHEY, CDR2 SVGAGI. The junction had 14 bases not matched to a gene; V was cut back by 5 bases and J by 13 bases. This CDR3 is CASSRSGTGRERYF. CDR3 DNA: TGTGCCAGCAGTAGATCCGGGACAGGGAGGGAGCGGTACTTC.

V gene TRBV12-3 or TRBV12-4 combines with J gene TRBJ1-4, with 7 bases that match TRBD1. J lost 2 bases, V lost 1 base, and 7 bases had no gene match. The CDR3 length is 17 residues. The CDR3 loop reads CASSLGQTGNTNEKLFF. CDR3 DNA sequence: TGTGCCAGCAGTTTAGGCCAGACAGGGAATACTAATGAAAAACTGTTTTTT.

This clonotype occurred many times. This chain joins TRBV4-3 and TRBJ2-3; D remains ambiguous. The germline V and J ends were trimmed by 0 bases and 6 bases, with 13 bases remaining between them. Germline CDR1 reads LGHNA; CDR2 reads YSLEER. The CDR3 has 15 residues. CDR3 in amino acids: CASSQDYPGPDTQYF. The CDR3 DNA reads as TGCGCCAGCAGCCAAGATTATCCAGGACCGGATACGCAGTATTTT.

In regard to this clonotype: A read error may produce the germline difference seen at one junction end. The rearrangement links TRBV7-2 to TRBJ2-2; 12 nucleotides match TRBD1. CDR3 size: 16 residues. Germline values: CDR1 SGHTA, CDR2 FQGNSA. As DNA, the CDR3 is TGTGCCAACAGCTTAGGGGGACAGGGGGCCTCCGGGGAGCTGTTTTTT. It yields the protein CANSLGGQGASGELFF.

This chain links TRBV27 with TRBJ1-5; TRBD1 aligns across 7 bases. Germline-derived CDR1 and CDR2 are MNHEY and SMNVEV (reference sequence). The junction had 11 bases not matched to a gene; V was cut back by 10 bases and J by 5 bases. The CDR3 consists of 14 residues. This CDR3 is CANSVEGAYQPQHF. The CDR3 region has the DNA TGTGCCAACAGCGTGGAGGGGGCCTATCAGCCCCAGCATTTT.

This sequence joins TRBV11-2 and TRBJ1-1; D perhaps matches TRBD1 (6 bases). Trimming stripped 7 bases from V and 0 bases from J, with 12 bases between. The CDR3 has 14 amino acids. Per the germline V gene, CDR1 is SGHAT and CDR2 is FQNNGV. The CDR3 loop reads CASTLTGLNTEAFF. As DNA, the CDR3 is TGTGCCAGCACTTTAACAGGGCTGAACACTGAAGCTTTCTTT.

This clonotype was seen many times. The chain uses TRBV5-1 and TRBJ2-5, with 10 bases identical to TRBD2. From germline, CDR1 is SGHRS and CDR2 YFSETQ. The CDR3 runs 16 residues. V lost 3 bases, J lost 4 bases, and 9 bases stayed unmatched. In DNA, the CDR3 is TGCGCCAGCAGCTCGGGACTAGCGCATCAGGGAGAGACCCAGTACTTC. This translates into CASSSGLAHQGETQYF. The whole variable domain, remainder taken from reference TRBV5-1 and TRBJ2-5, is KAGVTQTPRYLIKTRGQQVTLSCSPISGHRSVSWYQQTPGQGLQFLFEYFSETQRNKGNFPGRFSGRQFSNSRSEMNVSTLELGDSALYLCASSSGLAHQGETQYFGPGTRLLVL.

The chain uses TRBV7-3 and TRBJ2-2, with a weak D call TRBD2 (7 bases). The V gene's germline CDR1 is SGHTA and CDR2 FQGTGA. This CDR3 contains 15 residues. Trimming took 1 base from V and 6 from J, leaving 12 bases between them. The CDR3 nucleotides are TGTGCCAGCAGCTTAAGGGGGGGCGCCGCCGGGGAGCTGTTTTTT. Protein sequence: CASSLRGGAAGELFF.

This clonotype was seen at least ten times. CDR3 DNA: TGTGCCAGCAGCGACGGCCTCTATAATTCACCCCTCCACTTT. It translates to CASSDGLYNSPLHF. V is TRBV6-5 and J is TRBJ1-6; D ambiguous. The CDR3 totals 14 residues. Germline lookup yields CDR1 MNHEY and CDR2 SVGAGI. V was clipped by 6 bases and J by 3 bases, with 9 bases between them.

The rearrangement links TRBV21-1 to TRBJ2-5; the table's D gene call, TRBD2, was not cross checked with the DNA. TRBV21-1 is termed a pseudogene. The CDR3 runs 14 residues. CDR3 in amino acids: CASSPPRRRETQYF. CDR3 bases: TGTGCCAGCAGCCCTCCCCGGCGACGAGAGACCCAGTACTTC.

This clonotype appeared a few times. The chain's CDR3 is CASSFLGGFYGYTF. Written as DNA, the CDR3 is TGTGCCAGCAGCTTCCTCGGGGGCTTCTATGGCTACACCTTC. The chain employs TRBV5-5 and TRBJ1-2, with D possibly matching TRBD1 (6 bases). CDR1 and CDR2 (germline): SGHKS, YYEKEE (reference sequence). The V and J ends lost 2 bases and 4 bases respectively, with 12 bases between them. The CDR3 extends over 14 amino acids.

This clonotype showed up just a few times. The rearrangement joins TRBV4-3 to TRBJ2-5, with TRBD2 matching over 15 bases. Germline trimming cut 0 bases from V and 4 bases from J; bases unmatched to any gene: 12. Germline assignment: CDR1 LGHNA and CDR2 YSLEER. The CDR3 consists of 20 residues. The CDR3 sequence is CASSQEPDGLAGGAGETQYF. The CDR3, as DNA: TGCGCCAGCAGCCAAGAGCCCGACGGACTAGCGGGGGGGGCGGGAGAGACCCAGTACTTC.

This clonotype was seen at least ten times. The DNA for the CDR3 is TGTGCCAGCAGCTTAAGGGTCAGCCTTAATTCACCCCTCCACTTT. Translating it yields CASSLRVSLNSPLHF. The chain uses TRBV11-2 and TRBJ1-6; D gene uncertain. Germline V gives CDR1 SGHAT, CDR2 FQNNGV. The CDR3 contains 15 residues. Trimming shortened V by 2 bases and J by 6 bases, and 11 bases separated the two germline ends. Combining the CDR3 with reference TRBV11-2 and TRBJ1-6 gives the whole variable domain EAGVAQSPRYKIIEKRQSVAFWCNPISGHATLYWYQQILGQGPKLLIQFQNNGVVDDSQLPKDRFSAERLKGVDSTLKIQPAKLEDSAVYLCASSLRVSLNSPLHFGNGTRLTVT.

The chain recombines TRBV7-2 with TRBJ2-1; D is unresolved. The CDR3 runs to 13 residues. With 6 bases removed from V and 5 bases from J, the gap between germline ends came to 11 bases. Germline-derived CDR1 and CDR2 are SGHTA and FQGNSA. The CDR3 DNA reads TGTGCCAGCAGTGAGTTCGCGAACAATGAGCAGTTCTTC. Translated, it gives CASSEFANNEQFF.

The chain is built from TRBV7-2 and TRBJ2-3; 7 bases line up with TRBD2. Germline V gene sequence: CDR1 SGHTA, CDR2 FQGNSA. Trimming took 3 bases from V and 2 from J; bases not matched to a gene: 14. This CDR3 has 18 residues. CDR3 sequence (DNA): TGTGCCAGCAGCTTGGGTTTTATCGCGGGACTAATCACAGATACGCAGTATTTT. Translating gives CASSLGFIAGLITDTQYF.

This clonotype came up many times. The chain carries TRBV28 and TRBJ1-2; D perhaps matches TRBD1 (6 bases). Germline V gene data show CDR1 as MDHEN and CDR2 as SYDVKM. Trimming removed 6 bases at V and 0 bases at J, with 8 bases between. This CDR3 has 13 residues. The CDR3 nucleotides read TGTGCCAGCAGCGGGACAACTAACTATGGCTACACCTTC. Protein sequence: CASSGTTNYGYTF.

This clonotype was picked up many times. The CDR3 sequence is CSASGGGLFTDTQYF. The CDR3 region has the DNA TGCAGTGCTAGCGGGGGGGGACTATTCACAGATACGCAGTATTTT. J is TRBJ2-3 and V is TRBV20-1; TRBD2 agrees at 8 bases. The germline V gene encodes CDR1 DFQATT and CDR2 SNEGSKA (reference sequence). CDR3 length: 15 residues. With V trimmed by 3 bases and J by 2 bases, 7 bases remained unmatched.

J is TRBJ2-1 and V is TRBV6-2 or TRBV6-3, with D perhaps matching TRBD2 (7 bases). CDR1 is MNHEY, CDR2 SVGEGT, per germline. The ends were cut back, 5 bases at V and 7 bases at J, with 24 bases in the middle. This CDR3 is built from 17 residues. The CDR3 loop reads CASSTLGGGRGWNEQFF. The CDR3 nucleotides read TGTGCCAGCAGTACCCTAGGAGGGGGGAGGGGTTGGAATGAGCAGTTCTTC.

The chain carries TRBV6-1 and TRBJ1-5, with D maybe TRBD1 (6 bases). The CDR3 loop spans 14 amino acids. CDR1 and CDR2 from the germline V gene are MNHNS and SASEGT. The V and J ends lost 8 bases and 6 bases respectively, with 17 bases between them. CDR3 residues: CASEWLGGSQPQHF. For the CDR3, the DNA is TGTGCCAGCGAATGGTTGGGGGGCTCTCAGCCCCAGCATTTT.

V usage is TRBV12-3 or TRBV12-4 and J usage is TRBJ2-5; D unresolved. The CDR3 spans 17 residues. Trimming took 0 bases from V and 2 from J, leaving 16 bases between them. As DNA, the CDR3 is TGTGCCAGCAGTTTAGCCCGTGTGGGAATCATTCAAGAGACCCAGTACTTC. Translation gives CASSLARVGIIQETQYF.

As to this clonotype: The CDR3 does not end in the conserved phenylalanine or tryptophan, so this is likely a read error. The V and J genes are TRBV12-3 or TRBV12-4 and TRBJ2-3, with 8 bases that match TRBD1. Trimming removed 3 bases from V and 4 bases from J; junction bases left unmatched: 9. CDR3 length: 16 residues. This CDR3 is CASSFSWTGRADTQYS. DNA of the CDR3: TGTGCCAGCAGTTTCTCCTGGACAGGGCGCGCAGATACGCAGTATTCT.

The CDR3 nucleotides read TGCAGTGCTCGACCCTTCGCCACTAGCGGGAGAGGCACCGGGGAGCTGTTTTTT. This gives the protein CSARPFATSGRGTGELFF. The chain has TRBV20-1 and TRBJ2-2; 11 bases map to TRBD2. CDR3 length: 18 residues. With V trimmed by 5 bases and J by 4 bases, 15 bases remained unmatched. Germline lookup yields CDR1 DFQATT and CDR2 SNEGSKA (reference sequence).